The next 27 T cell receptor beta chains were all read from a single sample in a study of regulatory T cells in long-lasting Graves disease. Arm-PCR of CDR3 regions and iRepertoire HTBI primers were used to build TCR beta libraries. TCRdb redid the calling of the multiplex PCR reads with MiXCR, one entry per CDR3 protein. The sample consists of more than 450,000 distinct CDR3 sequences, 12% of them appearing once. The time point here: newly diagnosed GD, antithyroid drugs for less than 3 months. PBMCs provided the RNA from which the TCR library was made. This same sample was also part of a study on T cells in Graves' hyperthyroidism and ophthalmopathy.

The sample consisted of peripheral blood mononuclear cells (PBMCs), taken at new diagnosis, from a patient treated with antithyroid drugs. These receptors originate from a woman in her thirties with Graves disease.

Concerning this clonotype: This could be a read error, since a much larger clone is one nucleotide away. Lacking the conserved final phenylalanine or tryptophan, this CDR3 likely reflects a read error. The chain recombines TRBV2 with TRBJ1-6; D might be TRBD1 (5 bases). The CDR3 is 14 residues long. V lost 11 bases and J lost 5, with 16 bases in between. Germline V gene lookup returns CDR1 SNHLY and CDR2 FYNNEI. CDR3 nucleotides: TGTGCCGGGGGACTTGACAGCCATAATTCACCCCTCCACCTT. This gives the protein CAGGLDSHNSPLHL.

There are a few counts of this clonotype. CDR3 sequence (DNA): TGTGCCAGCAGGCGGGGATTGGGGTACACCGGGGAGCTGTTTTTT. Translation gives CASRRGLGYTGELFF. The chain recombines TRBV2 with TRBJ2-2; TRBD2 might be the D (6 bases). V gave up 6 bases and J gave up 3 bases, with 14 bases separating them. From germline, CDR1 is SNHLY and CDR2 FYNNEI. The CDR3 runs 15 residues.

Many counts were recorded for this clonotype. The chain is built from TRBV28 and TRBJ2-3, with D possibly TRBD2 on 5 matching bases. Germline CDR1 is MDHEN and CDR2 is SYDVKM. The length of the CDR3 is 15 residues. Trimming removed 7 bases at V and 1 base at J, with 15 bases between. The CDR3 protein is CASTWRSHGTDTQYF. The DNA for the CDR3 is TGTGCCAGCACTTGGAGGAGCCACGGCACAGATACGCAGTATTTT. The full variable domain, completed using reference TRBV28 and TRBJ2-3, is DVKVTQSSRYLVKRTGEKVFLECVQDMDHENMFWYRQDPGLGLRLIYFSYDVKMKEKGDIPEGYSVSREKKERFSLILESASTNQTSMYLCASTWRSHGTDTQYFGPGTRLTVL.

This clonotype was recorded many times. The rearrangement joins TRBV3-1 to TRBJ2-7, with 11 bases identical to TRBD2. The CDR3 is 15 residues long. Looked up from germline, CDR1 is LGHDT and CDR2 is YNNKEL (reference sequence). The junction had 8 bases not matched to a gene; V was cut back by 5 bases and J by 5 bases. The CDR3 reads CASSSRLAGLDEQYF. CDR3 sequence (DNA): TGTGCCAGCAGCTCCCGACTAGCGGGACTAGACGAGCAGTACTTC.

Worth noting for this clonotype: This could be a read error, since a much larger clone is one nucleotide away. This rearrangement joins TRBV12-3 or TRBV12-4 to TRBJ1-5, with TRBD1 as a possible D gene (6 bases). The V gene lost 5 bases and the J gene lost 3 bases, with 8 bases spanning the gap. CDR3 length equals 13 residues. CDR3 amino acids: CASSDRSNQPQHF. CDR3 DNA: TGTGCCAGCAGTGACAGGTCCAATCAGCCCCAGCATTTT.

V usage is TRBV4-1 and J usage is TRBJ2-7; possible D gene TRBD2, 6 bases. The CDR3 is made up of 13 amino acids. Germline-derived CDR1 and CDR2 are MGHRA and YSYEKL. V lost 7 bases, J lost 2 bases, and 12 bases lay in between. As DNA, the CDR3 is TGCGCCAGCATAGGGCGGGACGCCTACGAGCAGTACTTC. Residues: CASIGRDAYEQYF.

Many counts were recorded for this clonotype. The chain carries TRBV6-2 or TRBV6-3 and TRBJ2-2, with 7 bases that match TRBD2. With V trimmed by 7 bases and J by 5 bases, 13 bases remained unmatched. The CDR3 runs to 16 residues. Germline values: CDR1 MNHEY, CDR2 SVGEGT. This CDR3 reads CASTPPGRAGTGELFF. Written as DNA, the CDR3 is TGTGCCAGCACCCCGCCGGGACGAGCGGGGACCGGGGAGCTGTTTTTT.

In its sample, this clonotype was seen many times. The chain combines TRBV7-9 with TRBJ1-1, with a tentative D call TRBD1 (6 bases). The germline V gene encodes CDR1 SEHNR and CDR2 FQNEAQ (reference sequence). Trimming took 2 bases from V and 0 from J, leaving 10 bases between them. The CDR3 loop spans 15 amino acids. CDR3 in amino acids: CASSLTAGVNTEAFF. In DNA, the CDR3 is TGTGCCAGCAGCTTAACCGCAGGGGTGAACACTGAAGCTTTCTTT.

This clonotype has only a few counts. For the CDR3, the DNA is TGTGCCAGCAGTCCCTACCCGTGGACAGACCCCCCAGGCTACACCTTC. It codes for CASSPYPWTDPPGYTF. V is TRBV12-3 or TRBV12-4 and J is TRBJ1-2; TRBD1 is a possible D gene (6 bases). The CDR3 is made up of 16 amino acids. Trimming removed 5 bases from V and 8 bases from J, with 24 bases in between.

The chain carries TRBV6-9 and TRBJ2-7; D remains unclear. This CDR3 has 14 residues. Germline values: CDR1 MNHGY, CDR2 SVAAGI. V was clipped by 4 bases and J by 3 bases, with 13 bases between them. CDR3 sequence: CASSSLPGFYEQYF. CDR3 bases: TGTGCCAGCAGTTCCCTACCCGGATTCTACGAGCAGTACTTC.

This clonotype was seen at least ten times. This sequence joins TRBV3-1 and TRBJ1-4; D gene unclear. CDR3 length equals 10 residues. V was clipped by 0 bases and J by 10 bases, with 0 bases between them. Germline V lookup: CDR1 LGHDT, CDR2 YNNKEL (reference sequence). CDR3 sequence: CASSQEKLFF. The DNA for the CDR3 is TGTGCCAGCAGCCAAGAAAAACTGTTTTTT.

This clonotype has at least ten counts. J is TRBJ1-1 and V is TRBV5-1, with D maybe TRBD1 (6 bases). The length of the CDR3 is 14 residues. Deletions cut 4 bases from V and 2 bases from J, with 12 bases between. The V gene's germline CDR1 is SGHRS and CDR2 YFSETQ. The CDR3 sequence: CASSQDRLNTEAFF. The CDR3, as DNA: TGCGCCAGCAGCCAAGACAGGCTCAACACTGAAGCTTTCTTT.

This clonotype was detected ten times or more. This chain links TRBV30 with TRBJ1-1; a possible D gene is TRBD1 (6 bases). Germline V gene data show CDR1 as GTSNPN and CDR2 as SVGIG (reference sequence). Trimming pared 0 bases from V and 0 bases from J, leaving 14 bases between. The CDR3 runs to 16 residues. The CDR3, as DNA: TGTGCCTGGAGTGTGGGGACACTGACAATGAACACTGAAGCTTTCTTT. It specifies CAWSVGTLTMNTEAFF.

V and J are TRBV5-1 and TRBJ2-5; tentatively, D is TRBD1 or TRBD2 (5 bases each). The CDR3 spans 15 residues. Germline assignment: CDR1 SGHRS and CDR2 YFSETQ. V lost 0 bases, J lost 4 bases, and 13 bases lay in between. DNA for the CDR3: TGCGCCAGCAGCTTGGCGACCGGGGCTTTAGAGACCCAGTACTTC. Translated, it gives CASSLATGALETQYF.

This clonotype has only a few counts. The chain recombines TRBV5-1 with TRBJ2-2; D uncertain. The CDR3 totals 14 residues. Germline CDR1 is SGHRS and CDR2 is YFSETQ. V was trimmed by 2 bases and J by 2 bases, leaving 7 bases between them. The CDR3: CASSFRSNTGELFF. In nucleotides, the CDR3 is TGCGCCAGCAGCTTCCGGAGCAACACCGGGGAGCTGTTTTTT.

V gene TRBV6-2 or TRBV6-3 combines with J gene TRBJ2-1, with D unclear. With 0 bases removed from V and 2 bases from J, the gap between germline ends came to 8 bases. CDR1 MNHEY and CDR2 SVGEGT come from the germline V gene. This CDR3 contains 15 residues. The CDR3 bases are TGTGCCAGCAGTTACTCGGGGATAGCCTACAATGAGCAGTTCTTC. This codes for CASSYSGIAYNEQFF.

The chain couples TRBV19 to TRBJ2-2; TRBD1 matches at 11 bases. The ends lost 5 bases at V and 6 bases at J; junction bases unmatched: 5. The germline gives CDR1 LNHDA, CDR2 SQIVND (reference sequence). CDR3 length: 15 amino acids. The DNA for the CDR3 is TGTGCCAGTAGTTGGGGGACAGGGGGAGCCGGGGAGCTGTTTTTT. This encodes CASSWGTGGAGELFF.

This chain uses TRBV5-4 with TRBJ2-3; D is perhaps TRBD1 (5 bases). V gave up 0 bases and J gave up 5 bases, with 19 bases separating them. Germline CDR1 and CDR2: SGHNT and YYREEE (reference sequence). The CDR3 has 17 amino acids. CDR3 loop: CASSLEGGGAEGDTQYF. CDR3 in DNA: TGTGCCAGCAGCTTGGAAGGTGGTGGGGCAGAAGGAGATACGCAGTATTTT.

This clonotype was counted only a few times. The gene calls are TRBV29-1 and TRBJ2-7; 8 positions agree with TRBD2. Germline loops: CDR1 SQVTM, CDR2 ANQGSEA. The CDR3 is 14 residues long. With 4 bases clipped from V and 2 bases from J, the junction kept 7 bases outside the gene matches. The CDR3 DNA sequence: TGCAGCGTTGCTCTCAGACTAGCGACCTACGAGCAGTACTTC. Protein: CSVALRLATYEQYF.

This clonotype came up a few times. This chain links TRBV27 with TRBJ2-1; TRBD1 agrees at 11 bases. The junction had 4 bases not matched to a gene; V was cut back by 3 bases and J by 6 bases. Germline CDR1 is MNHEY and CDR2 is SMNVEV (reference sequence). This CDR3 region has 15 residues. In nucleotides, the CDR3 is TGTGCCAGCAGTTTTCGAGGGACAGGGGGCAATGAGCAGTTCTTC. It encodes CASSFRGTGGNEQFF.

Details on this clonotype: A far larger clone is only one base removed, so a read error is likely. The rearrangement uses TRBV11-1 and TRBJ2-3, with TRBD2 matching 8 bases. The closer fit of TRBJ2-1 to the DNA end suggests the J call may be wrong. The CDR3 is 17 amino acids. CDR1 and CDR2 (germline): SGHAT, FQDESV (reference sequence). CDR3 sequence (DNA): TGTGCCAGCAGCTTAGGCCCCGGGAGCGGGAGTCCGAGTGAGCAGTTCTTC. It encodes CASSLGPGSGSPSEQFF.

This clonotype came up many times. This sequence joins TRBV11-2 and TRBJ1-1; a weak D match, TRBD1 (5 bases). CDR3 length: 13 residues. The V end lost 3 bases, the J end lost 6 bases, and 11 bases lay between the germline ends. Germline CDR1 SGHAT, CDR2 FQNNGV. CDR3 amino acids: CASSLARAPEAFF. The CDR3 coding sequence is TGTGCCAGCAGCTTGGCCAGGGCTCCTGAAGCTTTCTTT.

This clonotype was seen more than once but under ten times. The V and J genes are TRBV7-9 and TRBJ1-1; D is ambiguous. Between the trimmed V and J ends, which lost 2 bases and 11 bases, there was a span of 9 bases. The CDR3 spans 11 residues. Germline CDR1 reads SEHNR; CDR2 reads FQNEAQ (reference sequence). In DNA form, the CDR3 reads TGTGCCAGCAGCTTAAGTTGGCAGGCTTTCTTT. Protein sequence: CASSLSWQAFF.

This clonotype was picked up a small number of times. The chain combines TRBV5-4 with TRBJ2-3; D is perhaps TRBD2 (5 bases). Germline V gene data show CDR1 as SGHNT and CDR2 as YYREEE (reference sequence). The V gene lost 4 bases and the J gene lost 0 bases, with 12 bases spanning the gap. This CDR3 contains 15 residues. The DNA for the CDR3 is TGTGCCAGCAGCCCCGAGGGCGGTAGCACAGATACGCAGTATTTT. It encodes CASSPEGGSTDTQYF.

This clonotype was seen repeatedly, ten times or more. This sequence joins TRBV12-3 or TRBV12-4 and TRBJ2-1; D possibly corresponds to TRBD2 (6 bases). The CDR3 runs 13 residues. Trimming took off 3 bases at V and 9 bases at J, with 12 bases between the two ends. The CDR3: CASSFLTGGEQFF. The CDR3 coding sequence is TGTGCCAGCAGTTTTCTCACCGGGGGTGAGCAGTTCTTC.

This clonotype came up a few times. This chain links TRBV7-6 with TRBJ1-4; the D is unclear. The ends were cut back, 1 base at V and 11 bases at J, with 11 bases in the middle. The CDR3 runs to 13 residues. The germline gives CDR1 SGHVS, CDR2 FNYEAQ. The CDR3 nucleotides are TGTGCCAGCAGCTTAGAGGGCAGAGGGAAACTGTTTTTT. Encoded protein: CASSLEGRGKLFF.

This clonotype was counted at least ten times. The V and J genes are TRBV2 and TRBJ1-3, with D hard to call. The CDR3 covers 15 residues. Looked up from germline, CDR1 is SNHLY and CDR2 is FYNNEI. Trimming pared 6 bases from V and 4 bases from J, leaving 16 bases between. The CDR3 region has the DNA TGTGCCAGCAGCCGGGTAGGGATGTCCGGAAACACCATATATTTT. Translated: CASSRVGMSGNTIYF.